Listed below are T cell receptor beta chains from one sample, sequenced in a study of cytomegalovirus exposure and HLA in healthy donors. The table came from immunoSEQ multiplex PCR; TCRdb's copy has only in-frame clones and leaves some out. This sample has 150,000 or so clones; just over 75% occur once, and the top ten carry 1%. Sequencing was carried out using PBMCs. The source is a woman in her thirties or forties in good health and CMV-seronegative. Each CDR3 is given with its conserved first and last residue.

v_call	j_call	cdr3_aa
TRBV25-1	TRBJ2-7	CASSAKGGQGTPLNF
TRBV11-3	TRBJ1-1	CASSFAGSVWAEAFF
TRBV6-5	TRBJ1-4	CASSYSAGYAEKLFF
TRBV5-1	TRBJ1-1	CASSLKEAGHTEAFF
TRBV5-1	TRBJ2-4	CASSLDRNIQYF
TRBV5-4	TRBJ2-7	CASSLRTGTGIPYEQYF
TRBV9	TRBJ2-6	CASSVDLGHSISGANVLTF
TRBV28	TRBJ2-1	CASRPSGIPYNEQFF
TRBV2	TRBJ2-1	CASTLRLEWDEQFF
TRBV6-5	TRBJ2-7	CASSYGLAGGYEQYF
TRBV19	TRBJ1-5	CASSSGTGIHQPQHF
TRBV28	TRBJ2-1	CASSLVVDSPTVSYNEQFF
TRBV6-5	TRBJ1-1	CASREQGAAEAFF
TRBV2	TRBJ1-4	CASSERGGEKLFF
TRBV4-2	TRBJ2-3	CASSPRAPPQDTQYF
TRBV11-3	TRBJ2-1	CASSLDGRVVNEQFF
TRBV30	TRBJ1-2	CAWSLTRRGKGYGYTF
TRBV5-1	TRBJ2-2	CASSPNPGQGGTGELFF
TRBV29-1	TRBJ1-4	CSAQGVPNEKLFF
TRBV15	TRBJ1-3	CATSRDKMSGTGGNTIYF
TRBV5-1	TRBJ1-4	CASSLTGGEKLFF
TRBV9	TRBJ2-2	CASSITGTDTGELFF
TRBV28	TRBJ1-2	CASRPQGTNNYGYTF
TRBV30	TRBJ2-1	CAWSVGGYGLVNEQFF
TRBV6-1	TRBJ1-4	CASSGGQPYATNEKLFF
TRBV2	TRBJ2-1	CASTVGLSENEQFF
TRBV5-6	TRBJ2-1	CASSLFAGVNNEQFF
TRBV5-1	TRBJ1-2	CASTLSQDGGGYTF
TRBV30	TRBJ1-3	CAWSRTSGNTIYF
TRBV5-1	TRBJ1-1	CASTDRTGGAEAFF
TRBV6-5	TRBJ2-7	CASSYSVQGAASEQYF
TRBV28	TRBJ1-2	CASSGTGLWYGYTF
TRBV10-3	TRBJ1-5	CAISEQGNQPQHF
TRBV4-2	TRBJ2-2	CASSQEGRGNTGELFF
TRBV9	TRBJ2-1	CASSVTSAGNEQFF
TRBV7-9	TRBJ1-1	CASSLSMNTEAFF
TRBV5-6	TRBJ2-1	CASSGLAGGPRRDEQFF
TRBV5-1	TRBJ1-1	CASSFTENTEAFF
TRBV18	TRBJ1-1	CASSREDRALNTEAFF
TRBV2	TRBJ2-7	CASRGQYYEQYF
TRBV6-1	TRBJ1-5	CASSESGSDRPQHF
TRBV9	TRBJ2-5	CASSPKRGWETQYF
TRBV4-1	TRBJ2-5	CASSQWDSQETQYF
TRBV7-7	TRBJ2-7	CASSLGQGSIYEQYF
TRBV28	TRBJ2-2	CASTIAWGAGGRHGELFF
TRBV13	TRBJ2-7	CASSARDIGLEQYF
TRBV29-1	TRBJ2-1	CSVEWRGRAYNEQFF
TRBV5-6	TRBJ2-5	CASSWTGGETQYF
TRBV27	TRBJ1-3	CASSLSATGNTIYF
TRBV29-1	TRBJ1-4	CSVPGTGSNEKLFF
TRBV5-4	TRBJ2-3	CASSVRTGGPDTQYF
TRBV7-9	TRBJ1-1	CASSFNQNTEAFF
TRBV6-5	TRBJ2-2	CASSPQGAQGELFF
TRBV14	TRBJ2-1	CASSHSYPSSYNEQFF
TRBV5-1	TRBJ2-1	CASSLASGGRFNEQFF
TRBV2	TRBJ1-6	CASSKLINNSPLHF
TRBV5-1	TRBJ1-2	CASSAGQGLDYGYTF
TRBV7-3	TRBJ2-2	CASSTLRGTGELFF
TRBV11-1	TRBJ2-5	CASSPGTGALGQETQYF
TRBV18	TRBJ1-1	CASSPAGTGKTEAFF